The 10 T cell receptor beta chains reported below all come from one sample, sequenced in a study of PD-1 blockade in mismatch repair-deficient tumors. The table came from immunoSEQ multiplex PCR; TCRdb's copy has only in-frame clones and leaves some out. The sample consists of around 130,000 clones, about 88% of them appearing once. Specimen: peripheral blood, collected approximately 73 weeks after starting pembrolizumab. The source of these receptors is an adult with mismatch repair-deficient cancer.

The chain employs TRBV6-1 and TRBJ2-3, with 7 nucleotides matching TRBD1. J lost 4 bases, V lost 10 bases, and 8 bases had no gene match. The CDR3 contains 13 residues. Germline V CDR1 and CDR2: MNHNS, SASEGT. The DNA for the CDR3 is TGTGCCACCTCGCAGGGGGTATCAGATACGCAGTATTTT. Amino acids: CATSQGVSDTQYF.

The rearrangement uses TRBV7-3 and TRBJ2-7, with no clear D. CDR1 SGHTA and CDR2 FQGTGA come from the germline V gene. CDR3 length equals 14 residues. Deletions cut 2 bases from V and 2 bases from J, with 10 bases between. CDR3 coding DNA: TGTGCCAGCAGCTTATCTCACCAGACCTACGAGCAGTACTTC. Protein: CASSLSHQTYEQYF.

The chain links TRBV5-8 to TRBJ2-3; D is possibly TRBD2 (5 bases). Trimming took 1 base from V and 6 from J, leaving 9 bases between them. The germline V gene has CDR1 SGHTS and CDR2 YDEGEE. CDR3 length: 13 residues. CDR3 loop: CASSLLDSDTQYF. The DNA for the CDR3 is TGTGCCAGCAGCTTGTTGGACTCTGATACGCAGTATTTT. Together with reference TRBV5-8 and TRBJ2-3, the CDR3 gives the full variable domain: EAGVTQSPTHLIKTRGQQATLRCSPISGHTSVYWYQQALGLGLQFLLWYDEGEERNRGNFPPRFSGRQFPNYSSELNVNALELEDSALYLCASSLLDSDTQYFGPGTRLTVL.

The gene calls are TRBV7-9 and TRBJ2-3, with D possibly being TRBD1 or TRBD2 (5 bases each). The CDR3 totals 15 residues. Germline V gives CDR1 SEHNR, CDR2 FQNEAQ (reference sequence). Trimming pared 1 base from V and 4 bases from J, leaving 12 bases between. In nucleotides, the CDR3 is TGTGCCAGCAGCTTAGTGGGACCGCGGTCAGATACGCAGTATTTT. It yields the protein CASSLVGPRSDTQYF.

The chain employs TRBV5-1 and TRBJ1-1, with D unclear. The CDR3 sequence is 15 residues long. V was trimmed by 1 base and J by 0 bases, leaving 10 bases between them. CDR1 and CDR2 (germline): SGHRS, YFSETQ. The CDR3 here is CASSLRAALNTEAFF. CDR3 DNA: TGCGCCAGCAGCTTGAGGGCAGCTCTGAACACTGAAGCTTTCTTT.

V usage is TRBV28 and J usage is TRBJ2-1, with 9 bases that match TRBD2. V shed 7 bases, J shed 5 bases, and the junction held 3 bases outside the gene matches. In germline, CDR1 is MDHEN, CDR2 SYDVKM. The CDR3 is made up of 13 amino acids. The CDR3 here is CASNLAGNNEQFF. The CDR3 coding sequence is TGTGCCAGCAACCTAGCGGGAAACAATGAGCAGTTCTTC.

The rearrangement joins TRBV9 to TRBJ2-5; 9 bases are shared with TRBD1. The assigned J gene may be wrong: the sequence end matches TRBJ2-7 better. The germline gives CDR1 SGDLS, CDR2 YYNGEE. The CDR3 has 15 residues. The CDR3, as DNA: TGTGCCAGCAGCGCTCCCGGGACAGGGACCCACGAGCAGTACTTC. It translates to CASSAPGTGTHEQYF.

The CDR3 DNA reads TGTGCCAGCAGCTCGTCTGAGTTTCCATGGGGTGGCTACACCTTC. Translating gives CASSSSEFPWGGYTF. This rearrangement joins TRBV5-4 to TRBJ1-2; D not resolved. Trimming pared 3 bases from V and 7 bases from J, leaving 19 bases between. This CDR3 is built from 15 residues. Germline assignment: CDR1 SGHNT and CDR2 YYREEE (reference sequence).

Remarks on this clone: Other DNA sequences in the same sample also yield this CDR3. The V gene is TRBV27, the J gene TRBJ2-6, with unresolved D. Germline CDR1 MNHEY, CDR2 SMNVEV (reference sequence). This CDR3 is 15 amino acids long. Trimming took off 5 bases at V and 0 bases at J, with 8 bases between the two ends. This chain's CDR3 is CASSLSISGANVLTF. CDR3 in DNA: TGTGCCAGCAGTCTCAGTATCTCTGGGGCCAACGTCCTGACTTTC.

This chain uses TRBV23-1 with TRBJ1-3; tentative D call: TRBD1 (6 bases). TRBV23-1 is identified as an open reading frame with a role that is uncertain. Trimming left V 1 base short and J 6 bases short, with 10 bases between. This CDR3 is 14 amino acids long. The CDR3 DNA sequence: TGCGCCAGCAGTCAATGTTACAGGGTAAACACCATATATTTT. It yields the protein CASSQCYRVNTIYF.